The 31 T cell receptor beta chains given below trace back to one sample, sequenced in a study of cytomegalovirus exposure and HLA in healthy donors (dated 2017 in TCRdb). Libraries were built with the immunoSEQ multiplex PCR assay. For the multiplex PCR, a mixture combining 60 forward primers for TCR Vbeta segments and 13 reverse primers for TCR Jbeta segments was used. TCRdb retrieved this table from immuneACCESS and kept in-frame rearrangements only. Not all clones are present; in checked studies, unresolved V genes account for under half, and no reason is known for the remainder. This sample's table lists tens of thousands of clones. About 4.5% of the sample belongs to the ten largest clones. The sequencing sample was made of PBMCs. The receptors were gathered from a woman aged 40 to 50 in good health and CMV-seropositive.

This sequence joins TRBV6-1 and TRBJ2-7; D is unresolved. Germline CDR1 reads MNHNS; CDR2 reads SASEGT. The CDR3 sequence is 15 residues long. Deletions cut 2 bases from V and 0 bases from J, with 11 bases between. CDR3 sequence reads: CASSETRGASYEQYF. Here the CDR3 DNA reads TGTGCCAGCAGTGAAACCCGCGGCGCCTCCTACGAGCAGTACTTC.

This chain connects TRBV11-2 to TRBJ1-4, with 7 nucleotides matching TRBD1. CDR3 length: 16 residues. Germline V gene sequence: CDR1 SGHAT, CDR2 FQNNGV. J was trimmed by 7 bases and V by 0 bases; bases with no gene match: 8. CDR3 bases: TGTGCCAGCAGCTTAGAAGGGGGCATGGGGGTTGAAAAACTGTTTTTT. Protein sequence: CASSLEGGMGVEKLFF.

This CDR3 is CATQRGAQETQYF. The CDR3 region has the DNA TGTGCCACTCAGCGGGGGGCCCAAGAGACCCAGTACTTC. The chain uses TRBV18 and TRBJ2-5; TRBD2 matches at 9 bases. The CDR3 has 13 amino acids. Germline lookup yields CDR1 KGHSH and CDR2 LQKENI. Trimming cost V 10 bases and J 1 base; bases outside gene matches: 4.

The rearrangement links TRBV7-2 to TRBJ2-3; no firm D call. CDR3 size: 14 residues. Trimming removed 1 base at V and 9 bases at J, with 14 bases between. Germline V gene lookup returns CDR1 SGHTA and CDR2 FQGNSA. CDR3 region: CASSLGETPITQYF. For the CDR3, the DNA is TGTGCCAGCAGCTTAGGAGAGACTCCGATCACGCAGTATTTT.

The V and J genes are TRBV4-1 and TRBJ2-1; TRBD2 is a possible D gene (6 bases). Germline V gene sequence: CDR1 MGHRA, CDR2 YSYEKL. Deletions cut 3 bases from V and 1 base from J, with 7 bases between. The CDR3 totals 14 residues. The CDR3 DNA reads TGCGCCAGCAGCCACGGGGGTTCCTACAATGAGCAGTTCTTC. It is translated as CASSHGGSYNEQFF.

The chain carries TRBV29-1 and TRBJ1-1, with D possibly being TRBD1 (5 bases). Germline CDR1 and CDR2: SQVTM and ANQGSEA. Between the trimmed V and J ends, which lost 7 bases and 2 bases, there was a span of 17 bases. CDR3 length equals 14 residues. The CDR3 is CSASRGDGNTEAFF. The CDR3 bases are TGCAGCGCTTCCCGCGGGGACGGAAACACTGAAGCTTTCTTT. Supplemented by reference TRBV29-1 and TRBJ1-1, the full variable domain reads SAVISQKPSRDICQRGTSLTIQCQVDSQVTMMFWYRQQPGQSLTLIATANQGSEATYESGFVIDKFPISRPNLTFSTLTVSNMSPEDSSIYLCSASRGDGNTEAFFGQGTRLTVV.

This chain joins TRBV5-1 and TRBJ1-5, with 7 bases lining up with TRBD1. This CDR3 region has 15 residues. J lost 0 bases, V lost 4 bases, and 4 bases had no gene match. The germline CDR1 and CDR2 sequences are SGHRS and YFSETQ. This chain's CDR3 is CASSRDSDSNQPQHF. As DNA, the CDR3 is TGCGCCAGCAGCAGGGACAGTGATAGCAATCAGCCCCAGCATTTT.

This chain links TRBV7-8 with TRBJ2-3; TRBD2 might be the D (6 bases). The ends were cut back, 2 bases at V and 5 bases at J, with 14 bases in the middle. This CDR3 has 15 amino acids. Germline CDR1 and CDR2: SGHVS and FQNEAQ. The CDR3 protein is CASSLSRLGVDTQYF. CDR3 in DNA: TGTGCCAGCAGCTTAAGTAGACTAGGGGTAGATACGCAGTATTTT.

This chain joins TRBV4-1 and TRBJ2-5, with D possibly TRBD2 on 6 matching bases. CDR1 and CDR2 (germline): MGHRA, YSYEKL. V was cut by 3 bases and J by 3 bases, with 20 bases left in between. The CDR3 consists of 17 residues. CDR3 sequence (DNA): TGCGCCAGCAGCCAGGCGGGACCGCGTACCCGAAAAGAGACCCAGTACTTC. Encoded protein: CASSQAGPRTRKETQYF.

The DNA for the CDR3 is TGCGCCAGCAGCCGAAAAACGGACAGGGGAAACGGCTACACCTTC. Translated, it gives CASSRKTDRGNGYTF. The J gene is TRBJ1-2, the V gene TRBV4-1; 9 bases line up with TRBD1. This CDR3 is 15 amino acids long. V lost 4 bases and J lost 8; bases outside the gene matches: 11. Germline loops: CDR1 MGHRA, CDR2 YSYEKL.

The V and J genes are TRBV5-6 and TRBJ1-6; 8 bases fit TRBD1. Germline V gene sequence: CDR1 SGHDT, CDR2 YYEEEE. The J segment lost 7 bases and the V segment lost 1 base, leaving 7 bases of the junction unmatched. The CDR3 is 16 residues long. The chain's CDR3 is CASSLSLGTGNSPLHF. CDR3 in DNA: TGTGCCAGCAGCTTGTCGCTTGGGACAGGCAATTCACCCCTCCACTTT.

The chain joins TRBV4-3 to TRBJ1-3; D is uncertain. The ends were cut back, 3 bases at V and 2 bases at J, with 11 bases in the middle. The CDR3 loop spans 15 amino acids. Germline assignment: CDR1 LGHNA and CDR2 YSLEER. The CDR3 here is CASSQEASPGNTIYF. CDR3 coding DNA: TGCGCCAGCAGCCAGGAGGCCAGCCCTGGAAACACCATATATTTT.

The CDR3 spells CASSRPGGSYGYTF. The CDR3 DNA is TGTGCCAGCAGCAGACCAGGGGGTTCCTATGGCTACACCTTC. The V gene is TRBV6-6, the J gene TRBJ1-2, with 7 nucleotides matching TRBD1. CDR1 is MNHNY and CDR2 is SVGAGI in the germline V gene (reference sequence). The CDR3 has 14 amino acids. With 6 bases clipped from V and 4 bases from J, the junction kept 8 bases outside the gene matches.

V and J are TRBV19 and TRBJ2-5; no clear D. The closer fit of TRBJ2-7 to the DNA end suggests the J call may be wrong. From germline, CDR1 is LNHDA and CDR2 SQIVND (reference sequence). This CDR3 is built from 16 residues. CDR3 DNA sequence: TGTGCCAGTAGTATATTCCCCGAGGCCACGTCCTACGAGCAGTACTTC. Amino acid sequence: CASSIFPEATSYEQYF.

This chain uses TRBV5-4 with TRBJ2-7; no clear D. The germline V gene encodes CDR1 SGHNT and CDR2 YYREEE (reference sequence). Trimming removed 2 bases from V and 1 base from J, with 7 bases in between. This CDR3 is 13 amino acids long. CDR3 DNA sequence: TGTGCCAGCAGCTTTCGTTCTTCCTACGAGCAGTACTTC. Protein product: CASSFRSSYEQYF.

The chain links TRBV4-2 to TRBJ2-1; 11 bases align to TRBD2. V lost 0 bases and J lost 3; bases outside the gene matches: 1. Germline loops: CDR1 LGHNA, CDR2 YNFKEQ. CDR3 length: 16 residues. CDR3 protein: CASSQDGTSGYNEQFF. The CDR3 nucleotides read TGTGCCAGCAGCCAAGATGGGACTAGCGGCTACAATGAGCAGTTCTTC.

The rearrangement links TRBV6-4 to TRBJ1-3; possibly TRBD1 for D (5 bases). The V end lost 10 bases, the J end lost 0 bases, and 16 bases lay between the germline ends. Germline CDR1 reads MRHNA; CDR2 reads SNTAGT. The CDR3 spans 15 residues. This CDR3 is CAIQMGLCSGNTIYF. In DNA, the CDR3 is TGTGCCATCCAAATGGGACTTTGCTCTGGAAACACCATATATTTT.

The chain links TRBV19 to TRBJ2-7; 11 bases match TRBD2. CDR3 length: 15 amino acids. The ends lost 2 bases at V and 2 bases at J; junction bases unmatched: 2. CDR1 is LNHDA and CDR2 is SQIVND in the germline V gene (reference sequence). In DNA, the CDR3 is TGTGCCAGTAGTATAATAGCGGGAGGGCCCTACGAGCAGTACTTC. Translation gives CASSIIAGGPYEQYF.

V is TRBV18 and J is TRBJ2-5, with 7 bases that match TRBD2. Losses at the gene ends were 6 bases for V and 5 bases for J; bases not matched to a gene: 9. Germline CDR1 and CDR2: KGHSH and LQKENI. The CDR3 is 14 amino acids. The CDR3 bases are TGTGCCAGCTCTTACGGGAGGTATGGGGAGACCCAGTACTTC. Amino acids: CASSYGRYGETQYF.

The V gene is TRBV11-2, the J gene TRBJ1-1, with D possibly matching TRBD1 (5 bases). V dropped 7 bases and J dropped 1 base, with 10 bases sitting between them. This CDR3 has 13 amino acids. Germline V gives CDR1 SGHAT, CDR2 FQNNGV. The CDR3, as DNA: TGTGCCAGCACCCCCAGGGCGAACACTGAAGCTTTCTTT. It codes for CASTPRANTEAFF.

This chain joins TRBV6-5 and TRBJ2-3; TRBD1 aligns across 11 bases. Germline CDR1 MNHEY, CDR2 SVGAGI. After removal of 0 bases from V and 5 bases from J, the junction contained 4 bases not matched to a gene. This CDR3 spans 16 amino acids. The CDR3 protein is CASSYSGQGVGDTQYF. CDR3 sequence (DNA): TGTGCCAGCAGTTACTCGGGACAGGGGGTGGGAGATACGCAGTATTTT.

This sequence joins TRBV10-3 and TRBJ2-5; 9 bases agree with TRBD1. CDR1 is ENHRY and CDR2 is SYGVKD in the germline V gene. The CDR3 length is 14 residues. V was clipped by 6 bases and J by 5 bases; unmatched bases: 7. The DNA of the CDR3 is TGTGCCATCAGCCGGGACAGGGAGATGGAGACCCAGTACTTC. It codes for CAISRDREMETQYF.

The CDR3 DNA reads TGTGCCAGCAGCACCGGTCCCTCTGGGGCCAACGTCCTGACTTTC. Its translation is CASSTGPSGANVLTF. The rearrangement links TRBV5-6 to TRBJ2-6; D is unresolved. This CDR3 comprises 15 residues. Trimming took off 4 bases at V and 0 bases at J, with 8 bases between the two ends. CDR1 and CDR2 (germline): SGHDT, YYEEEE.

This chain links TRBV2 with TRBJ1-5, with 7 bases lining up with TRBD1. V lost 6 bases to trimming and J lost 0 bases; unmatched junction nucleotides: 5. The CDR3 is 15 amino acids. CDR1 is SNHLY and CDR2 is FYNNEI in the germline V gene. CDR3 DNA sequence: TGTGCCAGCAGAGTACAGGGGAATAGCAATCAGCCCCAGCATTTT. Translating it yields CASRVQGNSNQPQHF. The full variable domain, its missing parts supplied by reference TRBV2 and TRBJ1-5, is EPEVTQTPSHQVTQMGQEVILRCVPISNHLYFYWYRQILGQKVEFLVSFYNNEISEKSEIFDDQFSVERPDGSNFTLKIRSTKLEDSAMYFCASRVQGNSNQPQHFGDGTRLSIL.

V gene TRBV7-9 combines with J gene TRBJ2-2; perhaps TRBD2 as D (6 bases). Between the trimmed V and J ends, which lost 3 bases and 2 bases, there was a span of 13 bases. This CDR3 contains 16 residues. Germline assignment: CDR1 SEHNR and CDR2 FQNEAQ (reference sequence). DNA for the CDR3: TGTGCCAGCAGCTTCCGGCAGGGAGGAAACACCGGGGAGCTGTTTTTT. It translates to CASSFRQGGNTGELFF.

The chain is built from TRBV13 and TRBJ2-1, with 15 bases fitting TRBD2. The CDR3 is 15 residues long. Per germline, CDR1 PRHDT and CDR2 FYEKMQ (reference sequence). The V and J ends lost 4 bases and 7 bases, in that order; junction bases with no gene match: 2. The CDR3, as DNA: TGTGCCAGCAGCTCCGGGACTAGCGGGAGGAATGAGCAGTTCTTC. It yields the protein CASSSGTSGRNEQFF.

This clone is deemed medium-sized by its frequency. The V and J genes are TRBV27 and TRBJ2-7; 7 nucleotides match TRBD2. Germline V CDR1 and CDR2: MNHEY, SMNVEV (reference sequence). The CDR3 has 14 residues. The V gene end was trimmed by 3 bases and the J gene end by 5 bases; junction bases not matched to a gene: 7. The CDR3 loop is CASSLGGSSHEQYF. CDR3 in DNA: TGTGCCAGCAGTTTGGGCGGGAGTTCCCACGAGCAGTACTTC.

V and J are TRBV6-5 and TRBJ2-2; 12 nucleotides match TRBD2. In germline, CDR1 is MNHEY, CDR2 SVGAGI. The CDR3 is 16 residues long. Trimming took 2 bases from V and 6 from J; bases not matched to a gene: 4. The CDR3 DNA is TGTGCCAGCAGTTACCGCACTAGCGGGGGGCCCGGGGAGCTGTTTTTT. Its protein product is CASSYRTSGGPGELFF.

V usage is TRBV19 and J usage is TRBJ2-3, with 8 positions matching TRBD2. CDR3 length equals 18 residues. In germline, CDR1 is LNHDA, CDR2 SQIVND (reference sequence). V was pared by 5 bases and J by 2 bases, with 15 bases of the junction left unmatched. The CDR3 region has the DNA TGTGCCAGTAGTTCCAGCGGGAGCGACCCGCCCCCCACAGATACGCAGTATTTT. It codes for CASSSSGSDPPPTDTQYF.

V usage is TRBV27 and J usage is TRBJ1-4; 7 bases align to TRBD1. The CDR3 contains 15 residues. CDR1 is MNHEY, CDR2 SMNVEV, per germline (reference sequence). V lost 2 bases, J lost 9 bases, and 9 bases stayed unmatched. As DNA, the CDR3 is TGTGCCAGCAGTTTAGTAGCAGGGGGTATGAAAAAACTGTTTTTT. Translating gives CASSLVAGGMKKLFF.

The genes are TRBV6-1 and TRBJ1-1, with TRBD1 matching 9 bases. J gave up 6 bases and V 6 bases, and 8 bases lay outside the gene matches. The CDR3 contains 14 residues. Germline CDR1 and CDR2: MNHNS and SASEGT. CDR3 bases: TGTGCCAGCAGGTGGGACAGGGAGCTACCTGAAGCTTTCTTT. It yields the protein CASRWDRELPEAFF.